The clone carrying this TCR beta chain was found a few times. Its cognate antigen is unknown. 13 Jbeta primers and 60 Vbeta primers were used for the PCR. Profiled with immunoSEQ multiplex PCR; TCRdb holds only in-frame clones, not every one. The top ten clones hold roughly 1% of a sample with about 160,000 clones, almost 85% of them seen once. The sample is drawn from a study of cytomegalovirus exposure and HLA in healthy donors. Study-wide findings and caveats: Immune exposure was documented only through CMV serostatus.

CDR1 is MNHEY and CDR2 is SMNVEV in the germline V gene (reference sequence). This CDR3 is 16 amino acids long. V shed 3 bases and J 4 bases; nucleotides not matched to a gene: 9. The receptor comes from a man in his thirties or forties in good health and CMV-seronegative. The V gene is TRBV27, the J gene TRBJ2-5, with TRBD1 matching over 9 bases. Source material: PBMCs. The CDR3 protein is CASSFGTGFNGETQYF. The CDR3 DNA reads as TGTGCCAGCAGTTTCGGGACAGGGTTCAACGGAGAGACCCAGTACTTC.